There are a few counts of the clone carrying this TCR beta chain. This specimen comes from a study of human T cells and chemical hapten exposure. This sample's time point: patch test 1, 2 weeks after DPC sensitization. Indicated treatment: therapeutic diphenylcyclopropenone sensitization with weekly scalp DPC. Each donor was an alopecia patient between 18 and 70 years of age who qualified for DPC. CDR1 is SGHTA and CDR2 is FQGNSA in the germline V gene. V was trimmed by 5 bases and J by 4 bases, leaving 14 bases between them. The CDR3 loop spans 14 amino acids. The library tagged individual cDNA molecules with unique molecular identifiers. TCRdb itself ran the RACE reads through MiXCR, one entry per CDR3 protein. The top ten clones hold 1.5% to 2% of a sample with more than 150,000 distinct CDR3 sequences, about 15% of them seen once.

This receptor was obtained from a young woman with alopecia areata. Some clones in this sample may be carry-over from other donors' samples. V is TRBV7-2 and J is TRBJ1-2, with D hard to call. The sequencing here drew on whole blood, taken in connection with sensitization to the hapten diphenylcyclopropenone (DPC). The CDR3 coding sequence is TGTGCCAGCAGCCGATCGACATCAATCTATGGCTACACCTTC. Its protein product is CASSRSTSIYGYTF.